One sample yielded the 17 T cell receptor beta chains listed below, sequenced in a study of T cell responses to AZD1222 COVID-19 vaccine. Libraries were prepared by immunoSEQ multiplex PCR; TCRdb keeps only in-frame clonotypes and omits some of them. The table includes over 150,000 clones, 80% to 90% detected once. The source material was peripheral blood, sampled on day 0 of MenACWY control vaccination. The receptors were gathered from an adult in good health.

V is TRBV6-2 or TRBV6-3 and J is TRBJ2-5, with D tentatively TRBD1 (5 bases). Germline V gene data show CDR1 as MNHEY and CDR2 as SVGEGT. This CDR3 contains 11 residues. V lost 5 bases and J lost 5, with 6 bases in between. In nucleotides, the CDR3 is TGTGCCAGCAGTGGGGCTGAGACCCAGTACTTC. The encoded protein is CASSGAETQYF.

The genes are TRBV27 and TRBJ2-2; D remains unclear. Germline lookup yields CDR1 MNHEY and CDR2 SMNVEV (reference sequence). The CDR3 consists of 12 residues. V lost 5 bases and J lost 6, with 7 bases in between. The CDR3 protein is CASSPLAGELFF. For the CDR3, the DNA is TGTGCCAGCAGTCCCCTAGCCGGGGAGCTGTTTTTT.

This clone is medium-sized in the sample. CDR3 DNA: TGCGCCAGCGGTGACAGGGGGCGCTTAATCCAAGAGACCCAGTACTTC. Its translation: CASGDRGRLIQETQYF. The chain employs TRBV5-1 and TRBJ2-5, with 10 bases matching TRBD1. The CDR3 runs 16 residues. The V gene end was trimmed by 7 bases and the J gene end by 1 base; junction bases not matched to a gene: 10. Germline loops: CDR1 SGHRS, CDR2 YFSETQ.

The chain has TRBV12-3 or TRBV12-4 and TRBJ2-3; tentative D call: TRBD2 (5 bases). V was trimmed by 5 bases and J by 8 bases, leaving 11 bases between them. There are 12 residues in the CDR3. CDR3 DNA: TGTGCCAGCAGTCAACTAGTGAGTACGCAGTATTTT. Translation gives CASSQLVSTQYF.

The V and J genes are TRBV19 and TRBJ1-2, with D tentatively TRBD1 (5 bases). The length of the CDR3 is 13 residues. CDR1 and CDR2 (germline): LNHDA, SQIVND (reference sequence). With 7 bases removed from V and 8 bases from J, the gap between germline ends came to 17 bases. The CDR3 bases are TGTGCCAGTATCCACGGGACTCGGTCGGGCTACACCTTC. Amino acids: CASIHGTRSGYTF.

This clone was counted a single time. The chain joins TRBV11-2 to TRBJ1-2; D gene uncertain. CDR1 is SGHAT and CDR2 is FQNNGV in the germline V gene. The ends were cut back, 6 bases at V and 8 bases at J, with 16 bases in the middle. This CDR3 is 13 amino acids long. CDR3 sequence: CASRKPSFPGYTF. DNA for the CDR3: TGTGCCAGCAGAAAACCGAGTTTCCCGGGCTACACCTTC.

The chain joins TRBV3-1 (or the pseudogene TRBV3-2) to TRBJ1-4, with TRBD1 as a possible D gene (6 bases). Germline CDR1 is LGHDT and CDR2 is YNNKEL (reference sequence). This CDR3 region has 14 residues. V was pared by 4 bases and J by 7 bases, with 13 bases between. CDR3 sequence: CASSLVGRGEKLFF. Written as DNA, the CDR3 is TGTGCCAGCAGCCTCGTAGGCAGGGGTGAAAAACTGTTTTTT.

This chain joins TRBV10-3 and TRBJ2-2; D remains ambiguous. The CDR3 runs 12 residues. V lost 5 bases and J lost 6, with 7 bases in between. The V gene's germline CDR1 is ENHRY and CDR2 SYGVKD. CDR3 nucleotide sequence: TGTGCCATCAGTCCCACCCCCGGGGAGCTGTTTTTT. Amino acids: CAISPTPGELFF.

This sequence joins TRBV3-1 (or the pseudogene TRBV3-2) and TRBJ2-2; the D is unclear. Between the trimmed V and J ends, which lost 1 base and 1 base, there was a span of 7 bases. This CDR3 has 15 amino acids. Germline V gene sequence: CDR1 LGHDT, CDR2 YNNKEL (reference sequence). The CDR3 DNA is TGTGCCAGCAGCCAAGTCTTGGGGAACACCGGGGAGCTGTTTTTT. The encoded protein is CASSQVLGNTGELFF.

The gene calls are TRBV7-9 and TRBJ1-1; 7 bases fit TRBD1. The CDR3 extends over 14 amino acids. CDR1 and CDR2 (germline): SEHNR, FQNEAQ (reference sequence). V shed 8 bases and J 0 bases; nucleotides not matched to a gene: 6. The CDR3 coding sequence is TGTGCCAGCCGGGAAACAGGGGTGAACACTGAAGCTTTCTTT. Translating it yields CASRETGVNTEAFF. Together with reference TRBV7-9 and TRBJ1-1, the CDR3 gives the full variable domain: DTGVSQNPRHKITKRGQNVTFRCDPISEHNRLYWYRQTLGQGPEFLTYFQNEAQLEKSRLLSDRFSAERPKGSFSTLEIQRTEQGDSAMYLCASRETGVNTEAFFGQGTRLTVV.

The V gene is TRBV19, the J gene TRBJ1-2; 7 positions agree with TRBD1. This CDR3 spans 15 amino acids. Germline assignment: CDR1 LNHDA and CDR2 SQIVND (reference sequence). V trimming: 5 bases; J trimming: 4 bases; junction bases outside the gene matches: 10. This CDR3 is CASSPTWDSLYGYTF. The DNA of the CDR3 is TGTGCCAGTAGTCCCACTTGGGACAGCCTCTATGGCTACACCTTC. The full variable domain, rest sourced from reference TRBV19 and TRBJ1-2, is DGGITQSPKYLFRKEGQNVTLSCEQNLNHDAMYWYRQDPGQGLRLIYYSQIVNDFQKGDIAEGYSVSREKKESFPLTVTSAQKNPTAFYLCASSPTWDSLYGYTFGSGTRLTVV.

The CDR3 DNA reads as TGTGCCAGCAGTGAACGCTATGAAAAACTGTTTTTT. Its translation is CASSERYEKLFF. The J gene is TRBJ1-4, the V gene TRBV6-1; no clear D gene. V was trimmed by 2 bases and J by 6 bases, leaving 4 bases between them. The V gene's germline CDR1 is MNHNS and CDR2 SASEGT. CDR3 length: 12 residues.

J is TRBJ1-1 and V is TRBV30; D is possibly TRBD1 (5 bases). CDR3 length: 11 amino acids. The V and J ends lost 0 bases and 6 bases respectively, with 5 bases between them. Germline V gene lookup returns CDR1 GTSNPN and CDR2 SVGIG (reference sequence). DNA of the CDR3: TGTGCCTGGAGTGTACAGGCTGAAGCTTTCTTT. Translated: CAWSVQAEAFF. The complete variable domain, with remaining parts taken from reference TRBV30 and TRBJ1-1, reads SQTIHQWPATLVQPVGSPLSLECTVEGTSNPNLYWYRQAAGRGLQLLFYSVGIGQISSEVPQNLSASRPQDRQFILSSKKLLLSDSGFYLCAWSVQAEAFFGQGTRLTVV.

CDR3 in DNA: TGTGCCAGCTCACCGGGGCTAGCGCTCTTGGGTGAGCAGTTCTTC. Its translation: CASSPGLALLGEQFF. The chain couples TRBV18 to TRBJ2-1; D may be TRBD2 (6 bases). Trimming stripped 3 bases from V and 9 bases from J, with 18 bases between. Germline V CDR1 and CDR2: KGHSH, LQKENI. This CDR3 is 15 amino acids long. Combining the CDR3 with reference TRBV18 and TRBJ2-1 gives the whole variable domain NAGVMQNPRHLVRRRGQEARLRCSPMKGHSHVYWYRQLPEEGLKFMVYLQKENIIDESGMPKERFSAEFPKEGPSILRIQQVVRGDSAAYFCASSPGLALLGEQFFGPGTRLTVL.

The chain joins TRBV5-4 to TRBJ1-3, with D hard to call. The length of the CDR3 is 13 residues. Germline values: CDR1 SGHNT, CDR2 YYREEE (reference sequence). V was cut by 1 base and J by 4 bases, with 6 bases left in between. The DNA of the CDR3 is TGTGCCAGCAGCTTGTTCGGCGGAAACACCATATATTTT. Translation: CASSLFGGNTIYF.

The CDR3 sequence is CASSRATNTGELFF. The CDR3 coding sequence is TGTGCCAGCAGCCGGGCCACAAACACCGGGGAGCTGTTTTTT. This chain uses TRBV21-1 with TRBJ2-2. TRBV21-1 is shown as a pseudogene. CDR3 length: 14 residues.

This chain joins TRBV3-1 (or the pseudogene TRBV3-2) and TRBJ1-1, with TRBD1 identical over 11 bases. The CDR3 runs 15 residues. CDR1 is LGHDT, CDR2 YNNKEL, per germline (reference sequence). V dropped 4 bases and J dropped 1; count of bases not matched to a gene: 2. This CDR3 reads CASSRGTGGNTEAFF. The CDR3 coding sequence is TGTGCCAGCAGCCGCGGGACAGGGGGGAACACTGAAGCTTTCTTT.